This record concerns one T cell receptor (beta chain) sequence. Per the original methods: Nucleated cell number was recorded as an estimate derived from reference gene primer amplification. The assay was immunoSEQ multiplex PCR, and TCRdb's table has in-frame clones only and misses some. V and J calls and clone size follow that table, whereas D and trimming were derived from the DNA. The sample comprises about 300,000 clones, approximately 90% of which are singletons, and approximately 7.2% rests with the top ten. These data belong to a study of blood T cell repertoires in COVID-19. Study background: Samples representing acute and convalescent COVID-19 were sourced from the United States, Italy and Spain.

Per germline, CDR1 GTSNPN and CDR2 SVGIG (reference sequence). The CDR3 extends over 15 amino acids. With 1 base removed from V and 7 bases from J, the gap between germline ends came to 14 bases. V usage is TRBV30 and J usage is TRBJ1-6; D ambiguous. The receptor was derived from a woman in her twenties or thirties who had recovered from COVID-19. The sample taken for sequencing was peripheral blood. This chain's CDR3 is CAWSALGLANSPLHF. As DNA, the CDR3 is TGTGCCTGGAGTGCGCTCGGTCTCGCCAATTCACCCCTCCACTTT.